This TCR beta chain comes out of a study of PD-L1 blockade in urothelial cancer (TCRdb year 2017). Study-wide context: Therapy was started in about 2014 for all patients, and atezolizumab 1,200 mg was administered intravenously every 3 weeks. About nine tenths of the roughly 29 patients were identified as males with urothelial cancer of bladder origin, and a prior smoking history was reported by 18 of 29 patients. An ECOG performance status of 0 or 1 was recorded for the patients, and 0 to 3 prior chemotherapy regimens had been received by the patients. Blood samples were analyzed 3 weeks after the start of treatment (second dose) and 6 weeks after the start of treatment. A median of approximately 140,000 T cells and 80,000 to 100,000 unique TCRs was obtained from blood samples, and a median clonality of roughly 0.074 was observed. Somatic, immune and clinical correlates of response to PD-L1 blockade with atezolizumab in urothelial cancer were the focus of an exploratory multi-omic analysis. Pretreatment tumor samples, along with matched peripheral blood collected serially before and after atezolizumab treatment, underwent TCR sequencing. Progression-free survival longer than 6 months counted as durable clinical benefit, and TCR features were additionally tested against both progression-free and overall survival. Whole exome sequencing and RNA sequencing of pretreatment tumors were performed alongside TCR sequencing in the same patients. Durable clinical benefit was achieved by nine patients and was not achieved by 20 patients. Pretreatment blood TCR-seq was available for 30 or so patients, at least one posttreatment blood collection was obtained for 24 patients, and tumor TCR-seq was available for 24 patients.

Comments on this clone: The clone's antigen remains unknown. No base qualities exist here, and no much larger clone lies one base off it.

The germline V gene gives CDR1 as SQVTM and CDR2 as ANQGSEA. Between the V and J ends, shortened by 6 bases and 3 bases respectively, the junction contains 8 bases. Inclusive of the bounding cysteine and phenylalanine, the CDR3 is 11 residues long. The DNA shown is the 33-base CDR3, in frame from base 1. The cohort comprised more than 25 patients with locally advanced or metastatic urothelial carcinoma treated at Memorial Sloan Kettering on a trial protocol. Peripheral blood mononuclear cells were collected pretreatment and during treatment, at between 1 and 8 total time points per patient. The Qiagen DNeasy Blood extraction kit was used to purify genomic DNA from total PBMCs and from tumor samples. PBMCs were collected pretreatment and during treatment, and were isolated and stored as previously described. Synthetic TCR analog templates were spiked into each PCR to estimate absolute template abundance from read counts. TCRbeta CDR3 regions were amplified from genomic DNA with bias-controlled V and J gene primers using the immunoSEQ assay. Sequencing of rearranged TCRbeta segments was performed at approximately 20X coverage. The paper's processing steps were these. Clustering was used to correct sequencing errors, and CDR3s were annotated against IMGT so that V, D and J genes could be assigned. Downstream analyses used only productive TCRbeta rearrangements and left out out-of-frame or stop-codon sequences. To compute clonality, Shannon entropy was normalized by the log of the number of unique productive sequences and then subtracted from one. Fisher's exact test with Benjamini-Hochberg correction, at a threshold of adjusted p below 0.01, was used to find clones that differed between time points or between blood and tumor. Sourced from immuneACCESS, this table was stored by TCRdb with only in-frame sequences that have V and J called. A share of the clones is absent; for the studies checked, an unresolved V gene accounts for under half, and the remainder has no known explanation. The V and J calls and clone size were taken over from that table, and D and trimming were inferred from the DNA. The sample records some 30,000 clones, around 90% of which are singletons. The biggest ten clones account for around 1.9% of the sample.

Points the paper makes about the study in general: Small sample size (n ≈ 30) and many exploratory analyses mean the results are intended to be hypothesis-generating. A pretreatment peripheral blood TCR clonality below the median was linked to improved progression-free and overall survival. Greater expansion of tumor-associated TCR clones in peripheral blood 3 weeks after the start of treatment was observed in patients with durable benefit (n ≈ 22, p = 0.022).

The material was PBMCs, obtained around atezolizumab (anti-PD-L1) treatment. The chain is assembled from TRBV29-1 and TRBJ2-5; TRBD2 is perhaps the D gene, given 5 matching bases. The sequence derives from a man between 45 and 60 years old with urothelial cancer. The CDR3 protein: CSVSGEETQYF. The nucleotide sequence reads TGCAGCGTATCCGGGGAAGAGACCCAGTACTTC.